This TCR beta chain was recorded in a study of CD8+CD57+ T cells in acquired aplastic anemia. The overall study: On average, sorted CD4+ and CD8+ cells gave 3.2 ug of DNA. Reads per healthy sample averaged approximately 10 million (CD4+) and about 12 million (CD8+).

Genomic DNA constituted the template upon which TCR beta VDJ and CDR3 profiling was performed. One entry per CDR3 protein results from TCRdb running MiXCR on the reads. The sample shows some 240,000 distinct CDR3 sequences, approximately 35% of them seen only once. V shed 3 bases and J shed 6 bases, with 12 bases lying between them. Per the germline V gene, CDR1 is SQVTM and CDR2 is ANQGSEA. CDR3 length: 13 amino acids. The receptor comes from a human donor in good health, serving as a control. This chain uses TRBV29-1 with TRBJ2-1; no firm D call. Sequencing input: sorted CD4+, CD8+, or CD8+CD57+ T cells (not recorded which) from PBMCs. The CDR3 here is CSVENRPFNEQFF. In nucleotides, the CDR3 is TGCAGCGTTGAGAATCGACCCTTCAATGAGCAGTTCTTC.